The 3 T cell receptor beta chains below all came from one sample that was sequenced in a study of cytomegalovirus exposure and HLA in healthy donors. Sequenced by immunoSEQ multiplex PCR; TCRdb stores in-frame clones only, minus some. The sample records under 150,000 clones, around 86% being singletons. The sample was PBMCs. All receptors come from a man younger than 35 in good health and CMV-seropositive.

V is TRBV2 and J is TRBJ1-3, with 9 bases identical to TRBD1. There are 23 residues in the CDR3. CDR1 SNHLY and CDR2 FYNNEI come from the germline V gene. Trimming took 2 bases from V and 0 from J; bases not matched to a gene: 23. The CDR3 nucleotides are TGTGCCAGCAGTGAAAGGGTGCCGCCTAAGAGATTGACAGGGGGTAGCTCTGGAAACACCATATATTTT. Residues: CASSERVPPKRLTGGSSGNTIYF. Combining the CDR3 with reference TRBV2 and TRBJ1-3 gives the whole variable domain EPEVTQTPSHQVTQMGQEVILRCVPISNHLYFYWYRQILGQKVEFLVSFYNNEISEKSEIFDDQFSVERPDGSNFTLKIRSTKLEDSAMYFCASSERVPPKRLTGGSSGNTIYFGEGSWLTVV.

The rearrangement joins TRBV5-1 to TRBJ1-2, with 9 nucleotides matching TRBD1. The CDR3 totals 18 residues. CDR1 is SGHRS and CDR2 is YFSETQ in the germline V gene. The V segment lost 5 bases and the J segment 4 bases; nucleotides outside the gene matches: 18. The CDR3 nucleotides are TGCGCCAGCAGTAGCCCCGGGACAGGGTCCATGTCAAGCTATGGCTACACCTTC. It translates to CASSSPGTGSMSSYGYTF.

This clone has a single count. The CDR3 here is CASSENLQETQYF. The CDR3, as DNA: TGCGCCAGCAGTGAGAACCTCCAGGAGACCCAGTACTTC. V and J are TRBV10-1 and TRBJ2-5; D unresolved. V was cut by 2 bases and J by 5 bases, with 9 bases left in between. Looked up from germline, CDR1 is WNHNN and CDR2 is SYGVQD (reference sequence). The CDR3 contains 13 residues.